The clone carrying this TCR beta chain came up many times. This entry comes from a study of T cells in Graves' hyperthyroidism and ophthalmopathy. Researchers barred patients who had uncontrolled infection, other autoimmune disease, pregnancy or lactation. Germline loops: CDR1 LGHDT, CDR2 YNNKEL (reference sequence). V lost 2 bases to trimming and J lost 7 bases; unmatched junction nucleotides: 7. The CDR3 contains 15 residues. There were TCR beta CDR3 regions amplified from RNA transcripts. An initial round of RT-PCR targeting the TCR CDR3 relied on the HTBI primer set. TCRdb re-called the multiplex PCR reads through MiXCR, storing one row per CDR3 protein. Here the sample spans around 440,000 distinct CDR3 sequences, approximately 14% being singletons.

The receptor comes from a woman aged 18-29 years with Graves' hyperthyroidism. The source material was blood. The chain links TRBV3-1 to TRBJ2-2; 7 bases are a match to TRBD1. CDR3 in DNA: TGTGCCAGCAGCCAAAGACAGGGCTTGGGCGGGGAGCTGTTTTTT. It is translated as CASSQRQGLGGELFF.